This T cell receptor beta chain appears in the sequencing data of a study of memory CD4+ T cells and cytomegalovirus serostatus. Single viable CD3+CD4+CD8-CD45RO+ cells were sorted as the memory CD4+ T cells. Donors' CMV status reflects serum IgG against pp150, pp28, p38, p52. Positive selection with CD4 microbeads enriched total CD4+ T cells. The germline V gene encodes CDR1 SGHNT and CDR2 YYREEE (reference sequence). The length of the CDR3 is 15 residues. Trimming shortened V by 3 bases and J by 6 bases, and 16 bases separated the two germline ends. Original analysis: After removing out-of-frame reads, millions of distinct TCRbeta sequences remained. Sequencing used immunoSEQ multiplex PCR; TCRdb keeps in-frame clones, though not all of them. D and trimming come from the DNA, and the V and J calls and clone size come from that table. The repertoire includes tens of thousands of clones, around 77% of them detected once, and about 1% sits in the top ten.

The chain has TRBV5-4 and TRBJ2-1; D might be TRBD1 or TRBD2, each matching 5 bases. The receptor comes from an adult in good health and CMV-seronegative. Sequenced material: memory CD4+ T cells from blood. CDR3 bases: TGTGCCAGCAGCTCACGTACCCTGGGGACCAATGAGCAGTTCTTC. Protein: CASSSRTLGTNEQFF.